This TCR beta chain came from a study of blood T cell repertoires in COVID-19. Study context: Samples came from the United States, Italy and Spain, spanning acute and convalescent COVID-19. PBMCs, B-cell-depleted T cells, or T cells were the source of the cDNA or gDNA that made up the material.

Here immunoSEQ multiplex PCR was the method, and the copy in TCRdb shows in-frame clones only, minus some. The repertoire holds approximately 300,000 clones, with around 90% as singletons. Seattle enrolled patients during active infection and tracked them longitudinally. This receptor was obtained from a woman between 25 and 40 years old with COVID-19, enrolled during active disease. Specimen: peripheral blood.

The CDR3 sequence is CASSLQGGDNEQFF. The CDR3 DNA follows: TGTGCCAGCAGTCTACAGGGGGGGGACAATGAGCAGTTCTTC. V is TRBV6-5 and J is TRBJ2-1, with D maybe TRBD1 (8 bases). Germline V CDR1 and CDR2: MNHEY, SVGAGI. This CDR3 spans 14 amino acids. Between the trimmed V and J ends, which lost 5 bases and 5 bases, there was a span of 13 bases.